Presented here are 5 T cell receptor beta chains from one specimen sequenced in a study of identical twins. TCRdb redid the calling of the 5' RACE reads with MiXCR, one entry per CDR3 protein. The sample shows over 600,000 distinct CDR3 sequences, about 20% of them seen only once. This sample also appeared in a second study, on T cells expressing NK-cell markers.

The sequenced material came from PBMCs. These receptors came from a woman aged 18-29 years in good health.

The genes are TRBV11-3 and TRBJ2-7; D remains unclear. This CDR3 has 13 residues. Germline V CDR1 and CDR2: SGHNT, YENEEA. V was trimmed by 5 bases and J by 6 bases, leaving 14 bases between them. The CDR3 spells CASSQTLGSEQYF. CDR3 bases: TGTGCCAGCAGCCAAACGCTGGGCAGCGAGCAGTACTTC.

CDR3 amino acids: CSVARQGLDYGYTF. CDR3 in DNA: TGCAGCGTTGCGCGCCAGGGTTTGGACTATGGCTACACCTTC. The rearrangement links TRBV29-1 to TRBJ1-2, with a weak D call TRBD1 (5 bases). Germline loops: CDR1 SQVTM, CDR2 ANQGSEA. The CDR3 extends over 14 amino acids. Trimming took off 4 bases at V and 3 bases at J, with 15 bases between the two ends.

The rearrangement links TRBV7-2 to TRBJ1-1, with D tentatively TRBD1 (6 bases). The CDR3 totals 13 residues. Germline CDR1 is SGHTA and CDR2 is FQGNSA. The germline V and J ends were trimmed by 2 bases and 8 bases, with 12 bases remaining between them. Written as DNA, the CDR3 is TGTGCCAGCAGCTTATCGGGGGGGCGCGAAGCTTTCTTT. Its translation is CASSLSGGREAFF.

This clonotype showed up many times. The gene calls are TRBV20-1 and TRBJ2-7; weak D call: TRBD2 (6 bases). The germline V gene encodes CDR1 DFQATT and CDR2 SNEGSKA (reference sequence). V lost 0 bases and J lost 6, with 9 bases in between. The CDR3 consists of 12 residues. In DNA form, the CDR3 reads TGCAGTGCTAGAGATCGGGGGTCCGAGCAGTACTTC. Protein: CSARDRGSEQYF.

V usage is TRBV7-9 and J usage is TRBJ1-3; maybe TRBD1 (5 bases). The CDR3 contains 16 residues. Germline-derived CDR1 and CDR2 are SEHNR and FQNEAQ (reference sequence). V lost 4 bases and J lost 0, with 13 bases in between. CDR3 DNA sequence: TGTGCCAGCAGCTCTACCGTACAGGACTCTGGAAACACCATATATTTT. This sequence encodes CASSSTVQDSGNTIYF.